Many counts were recorded for the clone carrying this T cell receptor beta chain. The data originate from a study of Graves' ophthalmopathy and Graves' hyperthyroidism. Germline loops: CDR1 MNHEY, CDR2 SVGAGI. The CDR3 has 13 residues. V lost 0 bases and J lost 15, with 12 bases in between. Amplification targeted the TCR beta CDR3 regions, with RNA transcripts as the source material. The library came from an HTBI-primed first-round RT-PCR and a second-round multiplex PCR. TCRdb reprocessed the multiplex PCR reads via MiXCR and lists one record per CDR3 protein. The top ten clones hold over 4% of a sample with under 60,000 distinct CDR3 sequences, less than 55% of them seen once.

The J gene is TRBJ1-6, the V gene TRBV6-5; maybe TRBD1 (5 bases). The sample comprised peripheral blood. This clonotype originated in an adult woman with Graves' ophthalmopathy. CDR3 DNA: TGTGCCAGCAGTTACTCCAGGGTAGAGGGCCTCCACTTT. As protein: CASSYSRVEGLHF.